The next 30 T cell receptor beta chains were all read from a single sample in a study of a mutant IDH1 vaccine in newly diagnosed glioma. Time point: baseline, week 1 (first vaccination visit). Treatment reported: pre-vaccination baseline after standard-of-care therapy. Sequenced by immunoSEQ multiplex PCR; TCRdb stores in-frame clones only, minus some. The sample lists about 98,000 clones; around 90% were seen once. The source material was PBMCs, sampled from a glioma patient treated with radiotherapy, temozolomide or both. The receptors derive from a woman in her forties or fifties with glioma.

V and J are TRBV7-6 and TRBJ2-1; D perhaps matches TRBD2 (6 bases). CDR1 and CDR2 from the germline V gene are SGHVS and FNYEAQ. The V end was cut by 5 bases, the J end by 0 bases, with 14 bases between. This CDR3 contains 16 residues. This chain's CDR3 is CASSHGRGSSYNEQFF. The DNA for the CDR3 is TGTGCCAGCAGCCACGGACGGGGGAGCTCCTACAATGAGCAGTTCTTC.

This sequence joins TRBV5-1 and TRBJ2-7, with 7 bases lining up with TRBD2. After removal of 0 bases from V and 7 bases from J, the junction contained 7 bases not matched to a gene. This CDR3 spans 14 amino acids. Germline V gives CDR1 SGHRS, CDR2 YFSETQ. The CDR3 DNA is TGCGCCAGCAGCTTGGCCCGGGCCGGGGGGGAGCAGTACTTC. Translating gives CASSLARAGGEQYF. The full variable domain, completed using reference TRBV5-1 and TRBJ2-7, is KAGVTQTPRYLIKTRGQQVTLSCSPISGHRSVSWYQQTPGQGLQFLFEYFSETQRNKGNFPGRFSGRQFSNSRSEMNVSTLELGDSALYLCASSLARAGGEQYFGPGTRLTVT.

The rearrangement links TRBV7-9 to TRBJ2-7; 11 positions match TRBD2. There are 16 residues in the CDR3. CDR1 is SEHNR, CDR2 FQNEAQ, per germline (reference sequence). The junction had 7 bases not matched to a gene; V was cut back by 4 bases and J by 2 bases. For the CDR3, the DNA is TGTGCCAGCAGCTCCCGACTAGCGGGGAACCCCTACGAGCAGTACTTC. It codes for CASSSRLAGNPYEQYF.

The V gene is TRBV4-1, the J gene TRBJ2-7; 7 nucleotides agree with TRBD1. From germline, CDR1 is MGHRA and CDR2 YSYEKL. The CDR3 is 18 residues long. Trimming took 5 bases from V and 2 from J; bases not matched to a gene: 18. CDR3 in amino acids: CASSSRIPGGLVTYEQYF. DNA of the CDR3: TGCGCCAGCAGCTCCCGGATTCCAGGGGGTTTAGTTACCTACGAGCAGTACTTC.

The chain joins TRBV4-2 to TRBJ1-2; D gene uncertain. CDR1 is LGHNA, CDR2 YNFKEQ, per germline. V lost 5 bases and J lost 6, with 10 bases in between. This CDR3 contains 12 residues. The CDR3 here is CASSAGRDGYTF. In DNA form, the CDR3 reads TGTGCCAGCAGCGCGGGGAGGGATGGCTACACCTTC.

The chain employs TRBV19 and TRBJ1-1, with D uncertain. The CDR3 totals 14 residues. The V end lost 5 bases, the J end lost 6 bases, and 16 bases lay between the germline ends. In germline, CDR1 is LNHDA, CDR2 SQIVND (reference sequence). The CDR3 sequence is CASSLQRQWAEAFF. The CDR3 nucleotides read TGTGCCAGTAGTCTCCAGAGACAATGGGCTGAAGCTTTCTTT.

This chain uses TRBV19 with TRBJ2-6; D unresolved. The germline V and J ends were trimmed by 3 bases and 2 bases, with 8 bases remaining between them. The CDR3 is 15 amino acids. Germline V CDR1 and CDR2: LNHDA, SQIVND (reference sequence). The CDR3 coding sequence is TGTGCCAGTAGTATGTACCGGGCTGGGGCCAACGTCCTGACTTTC. It is translated as CASSMYRAGANVLTF.

V and J are TRBV7-8 and TRBJ1-5, with D possibly being TRBD1 (5 bases). Per the germline V gene, CDR1 is SGHVS and CDR2 is FQNEAQ. This CDR3 comprises 13 residues. V lost 3 bases and J lost 6, with 9 bases in between. CDR3 sequence reads: CASSLGGGQPQHF. The CDR3 DNA sequence: TGTGCCAGCAGCTTGGGGGGGGGTCAGCCCCAGCATTTT.

In nucleotides, the CDR3 is TGTGCCAGCAACCGAGTGAGGGGGCGCAATCAGCCCCAGCATTTT. Its translation is CASNRVRGRNQPQHF. The chain links TRBV28 to TRBJ1-5, with TRBD1 matching over 7 bases. This CDR3 contains 15 residues. Germline CDR1 is MDHEN and CDR2 is SYDVKM. J lost 2 bases, V lost 7 bases, and 8 bases had no gene match. Full variable domain (remainder filled in from reference TRBV28 and TRBJ1-5): DVKVTQSSRYLVKRTGEKVFLECVQDMDHENMFWYRQDPGLGLRLIYFSYDVKMKEKGDIPEGYSVSREKKERFSLILESASTNQTSMYLCASNRVRGRNQPQHFGDGTRLSIL.

The genes are TRBV11-2 and TRBJ2-1; 11 positions agree with TRBD2. The CDR3 spans 16 residues. CDR1 is SGHAT, CDR2 FQNNGV, per germline. Trimming at V came to 2 bases and at J to 0 bases, leaving 0 bases not matched to a gene. The CDR3 DNA reads as TGTGCCAGCAGCTTAACTAGCGGGAGCTCCTACAATGAGCAGTTCTTC. This codes for CASSLTSGSSYNEQFF.

This sequence joins TRBV9 and TRBJ2-1; 7 bases map to TRBD2. The V gene's germline CDR1 is SGDLS and CDR2 YYNGEE. The CDR3 consists of 15 residues. Trimming took 0 bases from V and 8 from J; bases not matched to a gene: 8. In DNA, the CDR3 is TGTGCCAGCAGCGTAGCGGGAGGTGCGGGGGATGAGCAGTTCTTC. Protein product: CASSVAGGAGDEQFF.

The chain carries TRBV14 and TRBJ2-1, with TRBD1 matching over 7 bases. Germline V lookup: CDR1 SGHDN, CDR2 FVKESK. V dropped 4 bases and J dropped 6; count of bases not matched to a gene: 3. The CDR3 loop spans 13 amino acids. The CDR3 region has the DNA TGTGCCAGCAGCCCGACAGGGATCAATGAGCAGTTCTTC. Its translation is CASSPTGINEQFF.

The chain has TRBV5-1 and TRBJ2-7; D is unclear. The V gene lost 2 bases and the J gene lost 5 bases, with 17 bases spanning the gap. The length of the CDR3 is 15 residues. Germline loops: CDR1 SGHRS, CDR2 YFSETQ. The CDR3 region has the DNA TGCGCCAGCAGCTTTTCTTTGACTGGGCTAGACGAGCAGTACTTC. The encoded protein is CASSFSLTGLDEQYF. The full variable domain, its missing parts supplied by reference TRBV5-1 and TRBJ2-7, is KAGVTQTPRYLIKTRGQQVTLSCSPISGHRSVSWYQQTPGQGLQFLFEYFSETQRNKGNFPGRFSGRQFSNSRSEMNVSTLELGDSALYLCASSFSLTGLDEQYFGPGTRLTVT.

The chain uses TRBV19 and TRBJ2-3; D unresolved. The germline gives CDR1 LNHDA, CDR2 SQIVND (reference sequence). Trimming removed 1 base from V and 0 bases from J, with 8 bases in between. The CDR3 sequence is 15 residues long. The CDR3 coding sequence is TGTGCCAGTAGTATAGTAAGGGCTAGCACAGATACGCAGTATTTT. This gives the protein CASSIVRASTDTQYF.

CDR3 region: CASSWRNEAFF. For the CDR3, the DNA is TGTGCCAGCAGTTGGAGGAATGAAGCTTTCTTT. V usage is TRBV2 and J usage is TRBJ1-1, with D unclear. The germline gives CDR1 SNHLY, CDR2 FYNNEI. Trimming left V 5 bases short and J 7 bases short, with 8 bases between. This CDR3 comprises 11 residues.

The rearrangement uses TRBV28 and TRBJ1-5; the D is unclear. The V end lost 1 base, the J end lost 2 bases, and 15 bases lay between the germline ends. Germline CDR1 MDHEN, CDR2 SYDVKM. The CDR3 consists of 17 residues. CDR3 DNA sequence: TGTGCCAGCAGTTTATACCCCGCCGGGAGTGGCAATCAGCCCCAGCATTTT. Protein sequence: CASSLYPAGSGNQPQHF.

V gene TRBV7-6 combines with J gene TRBJ2-7, with TRBD1 matching 10 bases. Germline lookup yields CDR1 SGHVS and CDR2 FNYEAQ. The CDR3 loop spans 16 amino acids. J gave up 3 bases and V 4 bases, and 9 bases lay outside the gene matches. The CDR3: CASSSKPGQGIYEQYF. The CDR3 DNA reads TGTGCCAGCAGCTCTAAACCGGGACAGGGGATCTACGAGCAGTACTTC.

The count of this clone is one. The rearrangement uses TRBV29-1 and TRBJ2-7; D is perhaps TRBD1 (6 bases). Trimming removed 2 bases at V and 2 bases at J, with 16 bases between. CDR3 size: 15 residues. Looked up from germline, CDR1 is SQVTM and CDR2 is ANQGSEA. CDR3 sequence (DNA): TGCAGCGTTGAAATAGGCCAGGGGACCCCCTACGAGCAGTACTTC. This translates into CSVEIGQGTPYEQYF.

This clone was seen once. The gene calls are TRBV6-1 and TRBJ2-3; 7 nucleotides match TRBD2. J lost 6 bases, V lost 5 bases, and 11 bases had no gene match. The CDR3 sequence is 15 residues long. The germline V gene encodes CDR1 MNHNS and CDR2 SASEGT. Here the CDR3 reads CASSSFAGVADTQYF. The CDR3 DNA is TGTGCCAGCAGTAGCTTTGCGGGAGTCGCTGATACGCAGTATTTT.

The genes are TRBV5-1 and TRBJ1-4; D perhaps matches TRBD1 (6 bases). Trimming shortened V by 4 bases and J by 8 bases, and 15 bases separated the two germline ends. The CDR3 runs to 14 residues. CDR1 SGHRS and CDR2 YFSETQ come from the germline V gene. CDR3 residues: CASSIRGREEKLFF. The DNA for the CDR3 is TGCGCCAGCAGCATTAGGGGGAGAGAAGAAAAACTGTTTTTT.

J is TRBJ2-1 and V is TRBV9; maybe TRBD2 (5 bases). V was trimmed by 2 bases and J by 7 bases, leaving 10 bases between them. CDR3 length: 13 amino acids. CDR1 is SGDLS and CDR2 is YYNGEE in the germline V gene. The CDR3 DNA reads as TGTGCCAGCAGCGTGCGGCCGGGGAATGAGCAGTTCTTC. Translated, it gives CASSVRPGNEQFF.

The rearrangement joins TRBV5-6 to TRBJ2-5; 7 bases are a match to TRBD1. The V gene end was trimmed by 0 bases and the J gene end by 3 bases; junction bases not matched to a gene: 2. The CDR3 is 14 amino acids. Germline CDR1 and CDR2: SGHDT and YYEEEE. The CDR3 is CASSLGGTEETQYF. CDR3 nucleotides: TGTGCCAGCAGCTTGGGGGGGACAGAAGAGACCCAGTACTTC.

The V call is TRBV19, the J call TRBJ2-7; a weak D match, TRBD1 (6 bases). In germline, CDR1 is LNHDA, CDR2 SQIVND (reference sequence). The CDR3 covers 13 residues. With 5 bases removed from V and 5 bases from J, the gap between germline ends came to 13 bases. The chain's CDR3 is CASSSGQNDEQYF. The CDR3 DNA is TGTGCCAGTAGTTCAGGACAGAACGACGAGCAGTACTTC.

This CDR3 reads CATSSGGYNSPLHF. The CDR3 bases are TGTGCCACTAGCTCGGGTGGCTATAATTCACCCCTCCACTTT. V usage is TRBV27 and J usage is TRBJ1-6; D gene ambiguous. The germline V gene has CDR1 MNHEY and CDR2 SMNVEV (reference sequence). With 10 bases removed from V and 3 bases from J, the gap between germline ends came to 13 bases. The CDR3 extends over 14 amino acids.

This clone showed up just once. The rearrangement links TRBV7-8 to TRBJ2-3, with 11 bases matching TRBD2. Germline V CDR1 and CDR2: SGHVS, FQNEAQ. There are 16 residues in the CDR3. V dropped 5 bases and J dropped 5; count of bases not matched to a gene: 9. CDR3 DNA sequence: TGTGCCAGCAGCAGGGGTACTAGCGGGAGTGGAGATACGCAGTATTTT. This encodes CASSRGTSGSGDTQYF.

The chain uses TRBV28 and TRBJ2-1; TRBD2 is a possible D gene (7 bases). V was shortened by 2 bases and J by 8 bases, with 28 bases between the two germline ends. The CDR3 spans 19 residues. Germline CDR1 and CDR2: MDHEN and SYDVKM. The CDR3 here is CASSLIMTSKGQFQDEQFF. For the CDR3, the DNA is TGTGCCAGCAGTTTAATTATGACTAGCAAGGGACAATTTCAGGATGAGCAGTTCTTC.

The CDR3: CASSFEGAFGEQFF. CDR3 sequence (DNA): TGTGCCAGCAGTTTTGAGGGGGCGTTCGGAGAGCAGTTCTTC. The chain combines TRBV28 with TRBJ2-1, with 7 bases that match TRBD1. Germline CDR1 reads MDHEN; CDR2 reads SYDVKM. The CDR3 is 14 residues long. V was pared by 3 bases and J by 10 bases, with 9 bases of the junction left unmatched.

This clone was observed once. V is TRBV28 and J is TRBJ2-6, with 9 bases aligning to TRBD2. CDR3 length: 17 residues. Germline CDR1 MDHEN, CDR2 SYDVKM. V shed 7 bases, J shed 2 bases, and the junction held 9 bases outside the gene matches. The CDR3 DNA sequence: TGTGCCAGCATATCAGGCGGGAGGGCCCCTGGGGCCAACGTCCTGACTTTC. Translated: CASISGGRAPGANVLTF.

This chain's CDR3 is CASSPRARYRYEQYF. The CDR3 DNA reads TGTGCCAGCAGTCCCCGCGCTCGCTACAGATACGAGCAGTACTTC. V is TRBV28 and J is TRBJ2-7; no firm D call. The length of the CDR3 is 15 residues. Trimming removed 5 bases at V and 4 bases at J, with 18 bases between. Germline values: CDR1 MDHEN, CDR2 SYDVKM.

This chain joins TRBV9 and TRBJ1-2; 7 nucleotides agree with TRBD1. Germline-derived CDR1 and CDR2 are SGDLS and YYNGEE. Trimming at V came to 1 base and at J to 7 bases, leaving 1 base not matched to a gene. The CDR3 loop spans 12 amino acids. CDR3 sequence (DNA): TGTGCCAGCAGCGTACCAGGGGGTGGCTACACCTTC. This sequence encodes CASSVPGGGYTF.